This is a list of T cell receptor beta chains from one sample in a study of shared clonotypes between healthy human individuals. Using immunoSEQ multiplex PCR, the repertoire was profiled, and TCRdb retains in-frame clones only, with some absent. The sample carries 95,000 to 120,000 clones, more than 65% recorded once. Sequencing input: memory CD8+ T cells sorted from blood. Receptors were obtained from a woman under 40 in good health. CDR3s include the opening cysteine and the closing phenylalanine or tryptophan. A D gene is named only where the DNA matches it firmly. Clone size is stated in some rows and not others, as once, few, many or a class when expanded.

CDR3 DNA	CDR3 protein	V gene	J gene	D gene	clone size
TGTGCCAGCAGTGGCGTCAGGGTATACAATGAGCAGTTCTTC	CASSGVRVYNEQFF	TRBV25-1	TRBJ2-1	NA	NA
TGCGCCAGCAGCCAAGAAGTCGTGCGGGTGGAGCAAGAGACCCAGTACTTC	CASSQEVVRVEQETQYF	TRBV4-1	TRBJ2-5	NA	few
TGTGCCAGCAGCGGGACAGGGTTCGAGCAGTACTTC	CASSGTGFEQYF	TRBV9	TRBJ2-7	TRBD1	once
TGTGCCGGAGGGACAGATCCTTTCGAGGAAGCTTTCTTT	CAGGTDPFEEAFF	TRBV7-9	TRBJ1-1	TRBD1	NA
TGTGCCAGCTCACCAGCGGACACGGAGACCCAGTACTTC	CASSPADTETQYF	TRBV18	TRBJ2-5	NA	NA
TGTGCCAGCTCACCAGACAGGGGGAAGGCCGGGGAGCTGTTTTTT	CASSPDRGKAGELFF	TRBV18	TRBJ2-2	TRBD1	NA
TGTGCCAGCAGTTTATGGTCAGGGCCGGGCTCTGGGGCCAACGTCCTGACTTTC	CASSLWSGPGSGANVLTF	TRBV27	TRBJ2-6	NA	once
TGTGCCAGCAGTTTTGTTCCGAGGGACGAGCAGTACTTC	CASSFVPRDEQYF	TRBV28	TRBJ2-7	NA	NA
TGTGCCAGTAGCCCCCGGGACAGGGCTTATAGCAATCAGCCCCAGCATTTT	CASSPRDRAYSNQPQHF	TRBV19	TRBJ1-5	TRBD1	NA
TGCGCCAGCAGCAAAGAGGGCGGCTATGGCTACACCTTC	CASSKEGGYGYTF	TRBV5-1	TRBJ1-2	NA	NA
TGTGCCAGCAGCTCCCATGGATCCACCTACGAGCAGTACTTC	CASSSHGSTYEQYF	TRBV7-8	TRBJ2-7	NA	many
TGCGCCAGCAGTTGGGGACCTCTCAAGGCCTACGAGCAGTACTTC	CASSWGPLKAYEQYF	TRBV5-1	TRBJ2-7	NA	NA
TGCAGCGGGGCGGGGACAGGGCCCCAAGGCTACGAGCAGTACTTC	CSGAGTGPQGYEQYF	TRBV29-1	TRBJ2-7	TRBD1	NA
TGCGCCAGCAGCTCACAGGGGGGGTACTACGAGCAGTACTTC	CASSSQGGYYEQYF	TRBV5-1	TRBJ2-7	NA	NA
TGTGCCAGCAGCTTAGATCTGGCTACTGAAGCTTTCTTT	CASSLDLATEAFF	TRBV11-2	TRBJ1-1	NA	many
TGTGCCAGTAGTCCCTCTTGGGGGAGTAGCGCAGATACGCAGTATTTT	CASSPSWGSSADTQYF	TRBV19	TRBJ2-3	NA	few
TGTGCCAGCAGCTTAAACGGGGAGGCTTATGGCTACACCTTC	CASSLNGEAYGYTF	TRBV11-3	TRBJ1-2	NA	NA
TGTGCCAGCAGTCCCCCTATGCGGATACCTCCGGAGACCCAGTACTTC	CASSPPMRIPPETQYF	TRBV28	TRBJ2-5	NA	NA
TGTGCCAGCAGCCCTAGCGGCGTGGCGTACTTC	CASSPSGVAYF	TRBV13	TRBJ2-7	TRBD2	NA
TGCGCCAGCAGCTTGGATCTCCCGTCCGAGCAGTACTTC	CASSLDLPSEQYF	TRBV5-1	TRBJ2-7	NA	NA
TGTGCCAGCAGCGTAATCTCAGGGAACACCGGGGAGCTGTTTTTT	CASSVISGNTGELFF	TRBV9	TRBJ2-2	NA	few
TGTGCCAGCAGTTTAAGCCCCTTAACTGAAGCTTTCTTT	CASSLSPLTEAFF	TRBV7-6	TRBJ1-1	NA	NA
TGTGCCAGTAAAATAGGGAACACTGAAGCTTTCTTT	CASKIGNTEAFF	TRBV19	TRBJ1-1	NA	NA
TGTGCCATCGGTGCGAACACCGGGGAGCTGTTTTTT	CAIGANTGELFF	TRBV10-3	TRBJ2-2	NA	NA
TGTGCCATCAGTGAGTCCGGGGAGCCCTCTGGAAACACCATATATTTT	CAISESGEPSGNTIYF	TRBV10-3	TRBJ1-3	NA	few
TGTGCTAGCTCCCCGGGAATCTACGAGCAGTACTTC	CASSPGIYEQYF	TRBV12-5	TRBJ2-7	NA	NA
TGTGCCAGCAGCTACGGACAGGGTACTAATGAAAAACTGTTTTTT	CASSYGQGTNEKLFF	TRBV11-2	TRBJ1-4	TRBD1	NA
TGTGCCAGCAAGGGGAGCTCCTACAATGAGCAGTTCTTC	CASKGSSYNEQFF	TRBV13	TRBJ2-1	NA	NA
TGTGCCAGCAGCGCCGGGACTAGCTCACGCGAGCAGTACTTC	CASSAGTSSREQYF	TRBV25-1	TRBJ2-7	TRBD2	NA
TGTGCCAGCAGCTCCTTGTTCGGGACATTCTACGAGCAGTACTTC	CASSSLFGTFYEQYF	TRBV7-9	TRBJ2-7	NA	many
TGCAGTGCTCCGGACACCTACGAGCAGTACTTC	CSAPDTYEQYF	TRBV20-1	TRBJ2-7	NA	NA
TGTGCCAGCAGCTTAGGGATGGGCGAGCAGTACTTC	CASSLGMGEQYF	TRBV7-8	TRBJ2-7	NA	few
TGTGCCAGCAGAAGAACCCGGGGCGAGCAGTACTTC	CASRRTRGEQYF	TRBV6-5	TRBJ2-7	NA	NA
TGTGCCAGCAGTTTCAGGGCTCATGAAAAACTGTTTTTT	CASSFRAHEKLFF	TRBV6-5	TRBJ1-4	NA	NA
TGTGCCAGCAGTTACTCGAACCTAGCTGGAAACACCATATATTTT	CASSYSNLAGNTIYF	TRBV6-5	TRBJ1-3	NA	NA
TGTGCCAGCAGCTACGAGATGAACACTGAAGCTTTCTTT	CASSYEMNTEAFF	TRBV7-8	TRBJ1-1	NA	many
TGTGCCAGCAGCTCTAGCCCTAGCGGGAGCTCCTACGAGCAGTACTTC	CASSSSPSGSSYEQYF	TRBV11-2	TRBJ2-7	TRBD2	NA
TGTGCCAGCAGCTACGACAGGGGACGTGAGACCCAGTACTTC	CASSYDRGRETQYF	TRBV16	TRBJ2-5	TRBD1	once